The 2 T cell receptor beta chains reported below all come from one sample, sequenced in a study of CD8+ T cells in alopecia areata. Treatment described: oral pan-JAK inhibitor, 5-10 mg twice daily. Following extraction, RNA underwent reverse transcription to cDNA, which served as the sequencing template. Profiled with immunoSEQ multiplex PCR; TCRdb holds only in-frame clones, not every one. In the table there are 150,000 to 200,000 clones, approximately 60% of which are singletons. This specimen was CD4+ T cells sorted from blood, taken at week 4, from a patient treated with tofacitinib. These receptors were taken from a human donor with alopecia areata.

This chain connects TRBV29-1 to TRBJ2-7, with 15 bases identical to TRBD2. The length of the CDR3 is 15 residues. Losses at the gene ends were 6 bases for V and 1 base for J; bases not matched to a gene: 4. Germline V gene lookup returns CDR1 SQVTM and CDR2 ANQGSEA. The CDR3 DNA reads as TGCAGCGTCGGGACTAGCGGGGGGAGGTCCTACGAGCAGTACTTC. Translated, it gives CSVGTSGGRSYEQYF.

The V call is TRBV6-1, the J call TRBJ2-5; 10 bases fit TRBD2. Germline trimming cut 6 bases from V and 1 base from J; bases unmatched to any gene: 5. Per the germline V gene, CDR1 is MNHNS and CDR2 is SASEGT. The CDR3 has 15 amino acids. DNA of the CDR3: TGTGCCAGCAGGAAGATAGCGGGGGGCCAAGAGACCCAGTACTTC. Translated, it gives CASRKIAGGQETQYF.